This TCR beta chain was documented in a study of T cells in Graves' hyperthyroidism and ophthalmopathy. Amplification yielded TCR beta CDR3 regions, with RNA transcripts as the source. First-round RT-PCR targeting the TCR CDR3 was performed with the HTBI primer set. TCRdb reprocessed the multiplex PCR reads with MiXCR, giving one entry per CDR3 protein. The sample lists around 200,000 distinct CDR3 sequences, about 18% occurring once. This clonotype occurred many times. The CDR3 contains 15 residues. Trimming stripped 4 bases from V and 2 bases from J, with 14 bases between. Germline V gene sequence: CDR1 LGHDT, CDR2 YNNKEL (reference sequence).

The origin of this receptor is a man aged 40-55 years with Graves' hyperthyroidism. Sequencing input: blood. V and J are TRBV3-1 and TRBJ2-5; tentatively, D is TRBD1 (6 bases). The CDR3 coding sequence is TGTGCCAGCAGCCCACCAGACAGGTTTCAAGAGACCCAGTACTTC. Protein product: CASSPPDRFQETQYF.